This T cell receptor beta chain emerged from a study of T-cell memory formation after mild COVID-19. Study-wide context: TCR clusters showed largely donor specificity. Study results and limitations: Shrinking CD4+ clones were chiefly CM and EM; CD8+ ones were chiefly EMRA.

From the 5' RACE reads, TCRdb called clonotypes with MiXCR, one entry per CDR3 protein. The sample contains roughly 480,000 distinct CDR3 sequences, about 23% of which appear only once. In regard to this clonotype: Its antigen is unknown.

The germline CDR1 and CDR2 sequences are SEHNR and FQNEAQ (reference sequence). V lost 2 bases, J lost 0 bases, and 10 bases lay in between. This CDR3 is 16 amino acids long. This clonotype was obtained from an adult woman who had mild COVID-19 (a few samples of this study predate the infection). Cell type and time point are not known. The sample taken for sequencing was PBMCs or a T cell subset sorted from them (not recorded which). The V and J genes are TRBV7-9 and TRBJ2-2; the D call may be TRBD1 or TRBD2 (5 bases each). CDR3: CASSLFGASNTGELFF. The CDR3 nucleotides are TGTGCCAGCAGCTTATTCGGGGCCTCGAACACCGGGGAGCTGTTTTTT.